The 21 T cell receptor beta chains in this list originate from one sample, sequenced in a study of blood T cell repertoires in COVID-19. Here immunoSEQ multiplex PCR was the method, and the copy in TCRdb shows in-frame clones only, minus some. The table shows fewer than 30,000 clones, with approximately 93% occurring only once. The sample comprised peripheral blood. Receptor source: a woman between 65 and 79 years old with COVID-19, enrolled during active disease.

This sequence joins TRBV14 and TRBJ2-1; 9 bases fit TRBD2. V shed 6 bases, J shed 12 bases, and the junction held 6 bases outside the gene matches. Germline V gives CDR1 SGHDN, CDR2 FVKESK. This CDR3 spans 12 amino acids. The CDR3 DNA sequence: TGTGCCAGCAGTCAGACTAGCGGAACGCAGTTCTTC. Encoded protein: CASSQTSGTQFF.

This chain uses TRBV7-2 with TRBJ1-3, with D unclear. This CDR3 spans 16 amino acids. Germline V lookup: CDR1 SGHTA, CDR2 FQGNSA. V was clipped by 2 bases and J by 2 bases, with 13 bases between them. Here the CDR3 reads CASSLNGPRAGNTIYF. DNA for the CDR3: TGTGCCAGCAGCTTAAATGGGCCTCGAGCTGGAAACACCATATATTTT.

In DNA form, the CDR3 reads TGTGCCATCAGTGATCTAGCGGGGGTCCAAGAGACCCAGTACTTC. It encodes CAISDLAGVQETQYF. This chain connects TRBV10-3 to TRBJ2-5; 10 bases map to TRBD2. The CDR3 covers 15 residues. The germline V gene encodes CDR1 ENHRY and CDR2 SYGVKD. V dropped 3 bases and J dropped 1; count of bases not matched to a gene: 2.

CDR3 in DNA: TGCGCCAGCAGCTTGGTCCCAGACTCGTACGAGCAGTACTTC. Its translation is CASSLVPDSYEQYF. The chain links TRBV5-1 to TRBJ2-7; D uncertain. The CDR3 extends over 14 amino acids. Germline V gene sequence: CDR1 SGHRS, CDR2 YFSETQ. Trimming pared 0 bases from V and 4 bases from J, leaving 11 bases between.

The V call is TRBV29-1, the J call TRBJ2-3, with TRBD2 matching 7 bases. CDR1 is SQVTM, CDR2 ANQGSEA, per germline. The CDR3 sequence is 11 residues long. V shed 6 bases and J 5 bases; nucleotides not matched to a gene: 2. CDR3: CSVSSGDTQYF. CDR3 nucleotides: TGCAGCGTCTCTAGCGGAGATACGCAGTATTTT.

The rearrangement joins TRBV19 to TRBJ2-7; TRBD2 might be the D (6 bases). The CDR3 spans 14 residues. Germline loops: CDR1 LNHDA, CDR2 SQIVND (reference sequence). V dropped 5 bases and J dropped 0 bases, with 11 bases sitting between them. CDR3 bases: TGTGCCAGTAGTTCAGGGAGGTTCTCCTACGAGCAGTACTTC. Its translation is CASSSGRFSYEQYF. The whole variable domain, remainder taken from reference TRBV19 and TRBJ2-7, is DGGITQSPKYLFRKEGQNVTLSCEQNLNHDAMYWYRQDPGQGLRLIYYSQIVNDFQKGDIAEGYSVSREKKESFPLTVTSAQKNPTAFYLCASSSGRFSYEQYFGPGTRLTVT.

In DNA, the CDR3 is TGTGCCAGCAGTTTACCGGGACTCAACACCGGGGAGCTGTTTTTT. Protein product: CASSLPGLNTGELFF. The rearrangement joins TRBV28 to TRBJ2-2, with D possibly TRBD2 on 6 matching bases. Trimming left V 2 bases short and J 2 bases short, with 9 bases between. Germline V gives CDR1 MDHEN, CDR2 SYDVKM. The CDR3 sequence is 15 residues long.

The J gene is TRBJ2-5, the V gene TRBV28; D might be TRBD1 (6 bases). The CDR3 consists of 15 residues. The germline V gene has CDR1 MDHEN and CDR2 SYDVKM. The V end lost 2 bases, the J end lost 4 bases, and 14 bases lay between the germline ends. The CDR3 here is CASSLDGGFRETQYF. CDR3 nucleotides: TGTGCCAGCAGTTTAGATGGGGGCTTTCGAGAGACCCAGTACTTC.

The chain is built from TRBV28 and TRBJ1-6; 9 bases agree with TRBD1. The CDR3 has 15 residues. Losses at the gene ends were 6 bases for V and 7 bases for J; bases not matched to a gene: 7. Germline-derived CDR1 and CDR2 are MDHEN and SYDVKM. This CDR3 reads CASRGDRVVNSPLHF. The CDR3 nucleotides read TGTGCCAGCAGGGGGGACAGGGTCGTAAATTCACCCCTCCACTTT.

This clone was counted only a few times. The V gene is TRBV7-9, the J gene TRBJ2-3; 7 bases map to TRBD2. The J segment lost 6 bases and the V segment lost 2 bases, leaving 8 bases of the junction unmatched. This CDR3 is built from 15 residues. In germline, CDR1 is SEHNR, CDR2 FQNEAQ (reference sequence). CDR3 DNA: TGTGCCAGCAGCTTATGGGCGGGAGTTGAGGATACGCAGTATTTT. As protein: CASSLWAGVEDTQYF.

The genes are TRBV27 and TRBJ1-6, with D hard to call. The V end lost 2 bases, the J end lost 6 bases, and 11 bases lay between the germline ends. Germline values: CDR1 MNHEY, CDR2 SMNVEV (reference sequence). There are 15 residues in the CDR3. The CDR3 sequence: CASSLVGRSNSPLHF. The CDR3 region has the DNA TGTGCCAGCAGTTTAGTCGGCAGGTCTAATTCACCCCTCCACTTT.

This sequence joins TRBV5-4 and TRBJ1-2, with D tentatively TRBD1 (6 bases). Looked up from germline, CDR1 is SGHNT and CDR2 is YYREEE (reference sequence). The CDR3 has 12 amino acids. V gave up 4 bases and J gave up 5 bases, with 9 bases separating them. The CDR3 coding sequence is TGTGCCAGCAGCACGGACAGTTATGGCTACACCTTC. Translation gives CASSTDSYGYTF. The full variable domain, rest sourced from reference TRBV5-4 and TRBJ1-2, is ETGVTQSPTHLIKTRGQQVTLRCSSQSGHNTVSWYQQALGQGPQFIFQYYREEENGRGNFPPRFSGLQFPNYSSELNVNALELDDSALYLCASSTDSYGYTFGSGTRLTVV.

The chain employs TRBV4-1 and TRBJ1-6; D unresolved. The V end was cut by 1 base, the J end by 3 bases, with 7 bases between. The CDR3 spans 15 residues. The germline V gene encodes CDR1 MGHRA and CDR2 YSYEKL. The CDR3 protein is CASSQGSGYNSPLHF. For the CDR3, the DNA is TGCGCCAGCAGCCAAGGTAGCGGCTATAATTCACCCCTCCACTTT.

The chain uses TRBV6-5 and TRBJ1-2; 7 bases fit TRBD1. Germline V lookup: CDR1 MNHEY, CDR2 SVGAGI. Trimming took 0 bases from V and 4 from J; bases not matched to a gene: 5. The CDR3 consists of 15 residues. CDR3 DNA: TGTGCCAGCAGTTACTCCTCGACAGGGCTCTATGGCTACACCTTC. Its translation is CASSYSSTGLYGYTF.

The chain links TRBV28 to TRBJ2-7; maybe TRBD2 (6 bases). The V and J ends lost 3 bases and 0 bases respectively, with 12 bases between them. Germline CDR1 and CDR2: MDHEN and SYDVKM. CDR3 size: 15 residues. CDR3 DNA sequence: TGTGCCAGCAGTTTGATGGCGGGATCCTCCTACGAGCAGTACTTC. Its translation is CASSLMAGSSYEQYF.

This clone was detected a few times. The V and J genes are TRBV24-1 and TRBJ2-7; unclear D gene. V was cut by 8 bases and J by 5 bases, with 3 bases left in between. Germline CDR1 KGHDR, CDR2 SFDVKD. The CDR3 sequence is 9 residues long. Written as DNA, the CDR3 is TGTGCCACCACTAACGAGCAGTACTTC. Its translation: CATTNEQYF.

The genes are TRBV9 and TRBJ2-7; 8 bases line up with TRBD1. The CDR3 consists of 18 residues. Germline V lookup: CDR1 SGDLS, CDR2 YYNGEE. The ends lost 0 bases at V and 0 bases at J; junction bases unmatched: 11. This chain's CDR3 is CASSVAEGTGSNSYEQYF. DNA for the CDR3: TGTGCCAGCAGCGTAGCGGAGGGGACAGGATCCAACTCCTACGAGCAGTACTTC.

The chain is built from TRBV5-4 and TRBJ1-4; D is uncertain. Germline values: CDR1 SGHNT, CDR2 YYREEE (reference sequence). V shed 0 bases and J shed 8 bases, with 11 bases lying between them. CDR3 length: 14 residues. The CDR3 loop is CASSLDDTVEKLFF. CDR3 coding DNA: TGTGCCAGCAGCTTGGACGACACCGTCGAAAAACTGTTTTTT.

The chain employs TRBV18 and TRBJ2-5; 10 positions agree with TRBD2. The CDR3 has 16 residues. After removal of 1 base from V and 1 base from J, the junction contained 3 bases not matched to a gene. Germline V CDR1 and CDR2: KGHSH, LQKENI. In DNA, the CDR3 is TGTGCCAGCTCACCACGGTCTAGCGGGGGCCAAGAGACCCAGTACTTC. Translated: CASSPRSSGGQETQYF.

The rearrangement uses TRBV19 and TRBJ1-2, with 9 positions matching TRBD1. Germline trimming cut 7 bases from V and 7 bases from J; bases unmatched to any gene: 10. The CDR3 extends over 14 amino acids. In germline, CDR1 is LNHDA, CDR2 SQIVND (reference sequence). CDR3 in amino acids: CASNYLDRGSGYTF. CDR3 nucleotide sequence: TGTGCCAGTAACTATCTGGACAGGGGAAGTGGCTACACCTTC.

There are a few counts of this clone. V and J are TRBV24-1 and TRBJ2-1, with D unresolved. This CDR3 spans 14 amino acids. Trimming removed 4 bases at V and 3 bases at J, with 9 bases between. The V gene's germline CDR1 is KGHDR and CDR2 SFDVKD. In nucleotides, the CDR3 is TGTGCCACCAGTGACTACGATAACTACAATGAGCAGTTCTTC. Amino acid sequence: CATSDYDNYNEQFF.